This entry lists 7 T cell receptor beta chains sequenced from one sample in a study of T cell responses to AZD1222 COVID-19 vaccine. Method: immunoSEQ multiplex PCR; TCRdb's copy keeps in-frame clones and lacks some. This sample has under 70,000 clones; 84% occur once, and the top ten carry around 21%. Sequencing used peripheral blood, obtained on day 0 of AZD1222 vaccination. Receptors were obtained from an adult in good health.

The chain recombines TRBV7-3 with TRBJ2-2; TRBD2 agrees at 8 bases. Trimming removed 1 base from V and 8 bases from J; junction bases left unmatched: 3. The germline V gene has CDR1 SGHTA and CDR2 FQGTGA. The CDR3 consists of 14 residues. CDR3 amino acids: CASSLIAGRGELFF. The DNA of the CDR3 is TGTGCCAGCAGCTTAATAGCGGGACGTGGGGAGCTGTTTTTT.

This rearrangement joins TRBV4-3 to TRBJ2-1, with 7 bases lining up with TRBD1. The CDR3 has 16 residues. Germline V lookup: CDR1 LGHNA, CDR2 YSLEER. The V and J ends lost 0 bases and 4 bases, in that order; junction bases with no gene match: 6. The CDR3 nucleotides are TGCGCCAGCAGCCAAGAGTCAGGGGGTTGGTACAATGAGCAGTTCTTC. Translating gives CASSQESGGWYNEQFF.

The chain links TRBV28 to TRBJ1-2, with TRBD1 as a possible D gene (6 bases). The CDR3 extends over 11 amino acids. CDR1 MDHEN and CDR2 SYDVKM come from the germline V gene. Trimming removed 6 bases from V and 7 bases from J, with 9 bases in between. The CDR3: CASSSGVGYTF. The CDR3, as DNA: TGTGCCAGCAGCTCAGGGGTTGGCTACACCTTC.

This chain uses TRBV19 with TRBJ2-1, with D perhaps TRBD1 or TRBD2 (6 bases each). This CDR3 contains 14 residues. The ends were cut back, 10 bases at V and 5 bases at J, with 18 bases in the middle. The germline gives CDR1 LNHDA, CDR2 SQIVND (reference sequence). CDR3 loop: CATDPGAENNEQFF. The CDR3 DNA reads TGTGCCACCGATCCGGGGGCAGAAAACAATGAGCAGTTCTTC.

V and J are TRBV28 and TRBJ2-7; D unclear. The germline gives CDR1 MDHEN, CDR2 SYDVKM. V was cut by 2 bases and J by 6 bases, with 11 bases left in between. The CDR3 extends over 13 amino acids. DNA of the CDR3: TGTGCCAGCAGTTTACCACCCGTCCGCGAGCAGTACTTC. It specifies CASSLPPVREQYF.

V gene TRBV18 combines with J gene TRBJ1-4; no reliable D call. Trimming stripped 3 bases from V and 4 bases from J, with 9 bases between. This CDR3 has 14 residues. Germline-derived CDR1 and CDR2 are KGHSH and LQKENI. In DNA, the CDR3 is TGTGCCAGCTCACCTTTCCAAATTAATGAAAAACTGTTTTTT. As protein: CASSPFQINEKLFF.

V is TRBV11-1 and J is TRBJ1-1; the D is unclear. Trimming cost V 1 base and J 4 bases, with 10 bases left between them. The CDR3 spans 14 residues. Germline V lookup: CDR1 SGHAT, CDR2 FQDESV (reference sequence). CDR3 sequence reads: CASSLGDFGTEAFF. For the CDR3, the DNA is TGTGCCAGCAGCTTAGGGGATTTTGGCACTGAAGCTTTCTTT.